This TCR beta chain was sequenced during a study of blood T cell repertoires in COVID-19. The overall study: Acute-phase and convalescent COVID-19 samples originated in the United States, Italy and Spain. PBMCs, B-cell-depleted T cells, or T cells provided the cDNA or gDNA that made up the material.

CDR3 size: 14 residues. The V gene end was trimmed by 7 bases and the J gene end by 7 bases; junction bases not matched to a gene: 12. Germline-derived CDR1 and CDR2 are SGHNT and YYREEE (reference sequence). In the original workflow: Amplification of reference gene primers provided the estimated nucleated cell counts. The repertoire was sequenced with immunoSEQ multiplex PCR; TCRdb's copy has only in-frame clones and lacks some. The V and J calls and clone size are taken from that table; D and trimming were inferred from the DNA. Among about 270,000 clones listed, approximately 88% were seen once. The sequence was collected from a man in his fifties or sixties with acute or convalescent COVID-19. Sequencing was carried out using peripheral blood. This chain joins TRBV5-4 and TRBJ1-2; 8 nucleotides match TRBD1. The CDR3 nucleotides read TGTGCCAGCTCCCCGACAGGGGCGAAGGGTGGCTACACCTTC. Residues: CASSPTGAKGGYTF.